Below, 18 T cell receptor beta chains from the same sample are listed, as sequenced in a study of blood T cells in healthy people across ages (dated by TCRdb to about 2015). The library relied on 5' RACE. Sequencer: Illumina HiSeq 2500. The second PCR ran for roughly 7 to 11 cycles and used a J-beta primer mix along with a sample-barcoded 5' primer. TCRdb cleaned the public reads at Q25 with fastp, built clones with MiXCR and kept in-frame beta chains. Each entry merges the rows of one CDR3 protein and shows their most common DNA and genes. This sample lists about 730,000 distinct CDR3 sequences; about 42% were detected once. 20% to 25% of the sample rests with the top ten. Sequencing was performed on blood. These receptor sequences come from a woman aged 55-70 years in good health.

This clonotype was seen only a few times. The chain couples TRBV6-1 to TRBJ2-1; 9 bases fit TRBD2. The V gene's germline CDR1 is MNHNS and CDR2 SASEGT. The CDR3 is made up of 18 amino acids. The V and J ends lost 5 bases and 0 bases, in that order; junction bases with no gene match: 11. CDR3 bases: TGTGCCAGCAGTCTCCCGGGACTAGCCTATAGCTCCTACAATGAGCAGTTCTTC. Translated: CASSLPGLAYSSYNEQFF.

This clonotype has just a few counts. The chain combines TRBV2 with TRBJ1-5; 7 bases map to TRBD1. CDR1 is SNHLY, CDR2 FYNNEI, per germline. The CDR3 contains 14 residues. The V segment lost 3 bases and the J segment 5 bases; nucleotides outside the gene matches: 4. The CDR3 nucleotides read TGTGCCAGCAGTGACGGGCAGGGGGATCAGCCCCAGCATTTT. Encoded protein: CASSDGQGDQPQHF.

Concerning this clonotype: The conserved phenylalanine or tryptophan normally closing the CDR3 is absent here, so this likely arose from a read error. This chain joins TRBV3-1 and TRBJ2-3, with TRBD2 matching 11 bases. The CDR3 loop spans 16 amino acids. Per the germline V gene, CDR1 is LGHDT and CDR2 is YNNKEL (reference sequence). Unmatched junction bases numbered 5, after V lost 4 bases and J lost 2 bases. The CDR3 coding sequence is TGTGCCAGCAGCCCTCTAGCGGGGGGATACACAGATACGCAGTATTAT. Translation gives CASSPLAGGYTDTQYY.

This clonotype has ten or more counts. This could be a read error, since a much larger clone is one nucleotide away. The CDR3 DNA is TGTGCCAGCAGCCAAGGGGATTACAATGAGCAGTACTTC. The encoded protein is CASSQGDYNEQYF. This chain connects TRBV4-2 to TRBJ2-1; the D is unclear. The J call may be in error: the DNA end matches TRBJ2-7 better. The CDR3 runs to 13 residues. The V gene's germline CDR1 is LGHNA and CDR2 YNFKEQ.

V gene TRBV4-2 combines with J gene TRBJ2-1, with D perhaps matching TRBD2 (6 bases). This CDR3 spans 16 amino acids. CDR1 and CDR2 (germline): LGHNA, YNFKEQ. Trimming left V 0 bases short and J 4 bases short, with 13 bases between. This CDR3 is CASSQDKAGAYNEQFF. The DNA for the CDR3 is TGTGCCAGCAGCCAAGATAAAGCGGGCGCTTACAATGAGCAGTTCTTC.

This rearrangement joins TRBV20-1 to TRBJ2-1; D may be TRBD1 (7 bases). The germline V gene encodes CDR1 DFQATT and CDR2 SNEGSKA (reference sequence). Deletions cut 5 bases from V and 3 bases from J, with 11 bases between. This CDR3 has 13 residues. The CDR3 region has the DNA TGCAGTGCTGCGGGACAGCTCTACAATGAGCAGTTCTTC. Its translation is CSAAGQLYNEQFF.

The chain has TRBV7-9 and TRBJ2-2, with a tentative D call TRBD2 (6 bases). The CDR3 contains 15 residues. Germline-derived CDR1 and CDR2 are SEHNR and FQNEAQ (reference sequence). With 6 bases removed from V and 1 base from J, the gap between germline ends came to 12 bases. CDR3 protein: CASSPPGGNTGELFF. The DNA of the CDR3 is TGTGCCAGCAGTCCTCCCGGGGGGAACACCGGGGAGCTGTTTTTT.

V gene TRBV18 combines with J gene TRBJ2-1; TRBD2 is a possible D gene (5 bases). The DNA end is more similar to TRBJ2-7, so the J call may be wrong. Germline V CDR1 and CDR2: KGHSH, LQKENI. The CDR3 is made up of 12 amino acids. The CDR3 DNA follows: TGTGCCAGCTCACCTCGAGAGGGAGAGCAGTACTTC. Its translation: CASSPREGEQYF.

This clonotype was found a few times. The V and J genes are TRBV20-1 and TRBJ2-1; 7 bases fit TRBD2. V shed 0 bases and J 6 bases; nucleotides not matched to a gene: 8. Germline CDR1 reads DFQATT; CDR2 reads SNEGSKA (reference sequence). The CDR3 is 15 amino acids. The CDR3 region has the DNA TGCAGTGCTAGAGATTCGGGAAGCGGGACCAATGAGCAGTTCTTC. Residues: CSARDSGSGTNEQFF.

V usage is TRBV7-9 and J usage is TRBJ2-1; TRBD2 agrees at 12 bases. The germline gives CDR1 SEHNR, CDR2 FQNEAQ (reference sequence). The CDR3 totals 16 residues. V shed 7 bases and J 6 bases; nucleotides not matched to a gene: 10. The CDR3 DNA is TGTGCCAGCACCTTGACTAGCGGGAGTAAGGCCAATGAGCAGTTCTTC. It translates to CASTLTSGSKANEQFF.

This CDR3 is CASSKGTGDNSPLHF. CDR3 coding DNA: TGTGCCAGCAGCAAAGGGACAGGGGATAATTCACCCCTCCACTTT. V and J are TRBV21-1 and TRBJ1-6; the table's D call, TRBD1, has no DNA check behind it. TRBV21-1 corresponds to a pseudogene. The length of the CDR3 is 15 residues.

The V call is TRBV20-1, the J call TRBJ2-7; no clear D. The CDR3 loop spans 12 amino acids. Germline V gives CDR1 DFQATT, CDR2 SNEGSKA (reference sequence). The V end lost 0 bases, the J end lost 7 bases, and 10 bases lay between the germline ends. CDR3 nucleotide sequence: TGCAGTGCTAGAGATCCATCGGGTGAGCAGTACTTC. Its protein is CSARDPSGEQYF.

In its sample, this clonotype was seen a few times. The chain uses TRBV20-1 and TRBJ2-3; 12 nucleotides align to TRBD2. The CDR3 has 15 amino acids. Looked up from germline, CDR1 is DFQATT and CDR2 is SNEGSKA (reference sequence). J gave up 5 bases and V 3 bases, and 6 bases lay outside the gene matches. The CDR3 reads CSASPLAGGLDTQYF. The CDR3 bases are TGCAGTGCTAGCCCCCTAGCGGGAGGGCTAGATACGCAGTATTTT.

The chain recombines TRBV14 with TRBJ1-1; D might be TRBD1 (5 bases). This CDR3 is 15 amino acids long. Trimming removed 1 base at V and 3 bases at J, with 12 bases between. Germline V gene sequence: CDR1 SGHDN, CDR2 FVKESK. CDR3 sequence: CASSQGGSGYTEAFF. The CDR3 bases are TGTGCCAGCAGCCAAGGGGGGTCGGGGTACACTGAAGCTTTCTTT.

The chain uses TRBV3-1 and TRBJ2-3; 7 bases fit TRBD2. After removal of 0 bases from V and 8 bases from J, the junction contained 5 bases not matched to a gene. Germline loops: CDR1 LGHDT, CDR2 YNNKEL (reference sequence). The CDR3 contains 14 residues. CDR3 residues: CASSQESSGGTQYF. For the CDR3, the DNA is TGTGCCAGCAGCCAAGAAAGTTCGGGGGGTACGCAGTATTTT.

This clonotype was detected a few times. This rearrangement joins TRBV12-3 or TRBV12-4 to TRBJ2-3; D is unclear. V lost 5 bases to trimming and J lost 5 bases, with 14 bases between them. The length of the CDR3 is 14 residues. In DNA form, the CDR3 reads TGTGCCAGCAGTCTTACCCCAGGTGGAGATACGCAGTATTTT. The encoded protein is CASSLTPGGDTQYF.

The chain's CDR3 is CATSDGASSYEQFF. The CDR3 region has the DNA TGTGCCACCAGTGATGGGGCTAGCTCATATGAGCAGTTCTTC. This chain connects TRBV24-1 to TRBJ2-1; D tentatively fits TRBD1 or TRBD2 (5 bases each). The CDR3 spans 14 residues. Germline CDR1 KGHDR, CDR2 SFDVKD. V lost 3 bases to trimming and J lost 8 bases, with 13 bases between them.

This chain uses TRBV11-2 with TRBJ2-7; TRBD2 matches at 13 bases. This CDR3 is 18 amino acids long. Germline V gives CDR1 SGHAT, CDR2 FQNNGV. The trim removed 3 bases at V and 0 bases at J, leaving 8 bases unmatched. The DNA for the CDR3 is TGTGCCAGCAGCTTCCGGACTAGCGGGGGCCGGAGCTCCTACGAGCAGTACTTC. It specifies CASSFRTSGGRSSYEQYF.